This TCR beta chain was retrieved from a study of shared clonotypes between healthy human individuals. The CDR3 consists of 15 residues. Sequenced by immunoSEQ multiplex PCR; TCRdb stores in-frame clones only, minus some. The sample carries over 2 million clones, about nine tenths recorded once. The chain recombines TRBV21-1 with TRBJ1-1. TRBV21-1 is flagged as a pseudogene. The sequence was obtained from a man between 18 and 35 years old in good health. Some clones in this sample may be carry-over from other donors' samples. The sample taken for sequencing was naive CD4+ T cells from PBMCs. Subset of the sample: CD45RA+ positively selected. The CDR3 DNA reads TGTGCCAGCAGCAAAGGGTGGAAGAGAAACGCTGAAGCTTTCTTT. Its translation: CASSKGWKRNAEAFF.